Listed below are T cell receptor beta chains from one sample, sequenced in a study of blood T cell repertoires in COVID-19. Libraries were prepared by immunoSEQ multiplex PCR; TCRdb keeps only in-frame clonotypes and omits some of them. Among about 230,000 clones, about 87% were seen once, and the ten largest hold about 2.3%. Specimen: PBMCs or T cells enriched from blood (not recorded which). Receptor source: a woman in her 40s with acute COVID-19. The CDR3 runs from the conserved cysteine through the conserved F or W. D genes are given only for firm matches. Clone size appears in some rows only: once, few, many, or a class for an expanded clone.

j_gene: TRBJ2-1
d_gene: TRBD2
v_gene: TRBV5-4
abundance: .
CDR3nt: TGTGCTATAGCGGGGAGGGGGTACAATGAGCAGTTCTTC
CDR3aa: CAIAGRGYNEQFF

j_gene: TRBJ2-5
d_gene: TRBD2
v_gene: TRBV2
abundance: .
CDR3nt: TGTGCCAGCAGTGAAACCCCTCTAGCGGGGGGTGGGATAGAGACCCAGTACTTC
CDR3aa: CASSETPLAGGGIETQYF

j_gene: TRBJ1-2
d_gene: .
v_gene: TRBV6-6
abundance: .
CDR3nt: TGTGCCAGCAGGTGGGGCCTATCTAACTATGGCTACACCTTC
CDR3aa: CASRWGLSNYGYTF

j_gene: TRBJ1-4
d_gene: .
v_gene: TRBV19
abundance: .
CDR3nt: TGTGCCAGTAGCGTGCCAGGTATCCCTAATGAAAAACTGTTTTTT
CDR3aa: CASSVPGIPNEKLFF

j_gene: TRBJ1-2
d_gene: TRBD1
v_gene: TRBV18
abundance: .
CDR3nt: TGTGCCAGCTCACCATCCGGGACAGGGGAATATGGCTACACCTTC
CDR3aa: CASSPSGTGEYGYTF

j_gene: TRBJ2-3
d_gene: TRBD2
v_gene: TRBV11-3
abundance: .
CDR3nt: TGTGCCAGCAGCCATCCGACTAGCGGGAGTGCCAAAGATACGCAGTATTTT
CDR3aa: CASSHPTSGSAKDTQYF

j_gene: TRBJ2-5
d_gene: TRBD2
v_gene: TRBV24-1
abundance: .
CDR3nt: TGTGCCACCTGTGATTCACGGCGGGGGGGCCCCGAGACCCAGTACTTC
CDR3aa: CATCDSRRGGPETQYF

j_gene: TRBJ1-2
d_gene: TRBD1
v_gene: TRBV2
abundance: .
CDR3nt: TGTGCCAGCAGTGAAGCCACAGGGGGAGGCTACACCTTC
CDR3aa: CASSEATGGGYTF

j_gene: TRBJ2-3
d_gene: .
v_gene: TRBV10-1
abundance: many
CDR3nt: TGCGCCAGCAGTCCCCTCGGGGGGCGAACAGATACGCAGTATTTT
CDR3aa: CASSPLGGRTDTQYF

j_gene: TRBJ1-5
d_gene: .
v_gene: TRBV7-6
abundance: .
CDR3nt: TGTGCCAGCAGCTTCAGGGGCAATCAGCCCCAGCATTTT
CDR3aa: CASSFRGNQPQHF

j_gene: TRBJ1-4
d_gene: .
v_gene: TRBV3-1/TRBV3-2
abundance: .
CDR3nt: TGTGCCAGCAGCCAATTAATGATGGGCAATGAAAAACTGTTTTTT
CDR3aa: CASSQLMMGNEKLFF

j_gene: TRBJ1-2
d_gene: .
v_gene: TRBV7-2
abundance: .
CDR3nt: TGTGCCAGCAGCTTAATGGGGGGGGCCAGAGCTAACTATGGCTACACCTTC
CDR3aa: CASSLMGGARANYGYTF

j_gene: TRBJ1-3
d_gene: .
v_gene: TRBV9
abundance: .
CDR3nt: TGTGCCAGCAGCGCTAGGCCTGGAAACACCATATATTTT
CDR3aa: CASSARPGNTIYF

j_gene: TRBJ1-1
d_gene: .
v_gene: TRBV19
abundance: .
CDR3nt: TGTGCCAGTAGGGTCCAGATGATGAACCGGGCTGAAGCTTTCTTT
CDR3aa: CASRVQMMNRAEAFF

j_gene: TRBJ1-5
d_gene: TRBD1
v_gene: TRBV10-2
abundance: .
CDR3nt: TGCGCCAGCAGGGACAGGGGGCAGTATCAGCCCCAGCATTTT
CDR3aa: CASRDRGQYQPQHF

j_gene: TRBJ2-1
d_gene: .
v_gene: TRBV19
abundance: .
CDR3nt: TGTGCCAGTAGGGCCGACAGATCCTCCTACAATGAGCAGTTCTTC
CDR3aa: CASRADRSSYNEQFF

j_gene: TRBJ1-4
d_gene: TRBD1
v_gene: TRBV7-2
abundance: once
CDR3nt: TGTGCCAGCAGCCTGGACAGGGGGCGGGAAAAACTGTTTTTT
CDR3aa: CASSLDRGREKLFF

j_gene: TRBJ1-5
d_gene: .
v_gene: TRBV7-2
abundance: .
CDR3nt: TGTGCCAGCAGCTTAATAGGGGGTTATCAGCCCCAGCATTTT
CDR3aa: CASSLIGGYQPQHF

j_gene: TRBJ1-2
d_gene: TRBD1
v_gene: TRBV6-5
abundance: .
CDR3nt: TGTGCCAGCAGTCGGGACAGTAGTGGTGGCTACACCTTC
CDR3aa: CASSRDSSGGYTF

j_gene: TRBJ1-4
d_gene: TRBD1
v_gene: TRBV11-2
abundance: .
CDR3nt: TGTGCCAGCAGCTTAAACGCGGACAGGTTTAATGAAAAACTGTTTTTT
CDR3aa: CASSLNADRFNEKLFF

j_gene: TRBJ1-1
d_gene: .
v_gene: TRBV11-2
abundance: .
CDR3nt: TGTGCCAGCAGCTTCTTGGGGGGTGGGGAAGCTTTCTTT
CDR3aa: CASSFLGGGEAFF

j_gene: TRBJ2-3
d_gene: .
v_gene: TRBV6-6
abundance: .
CDR3nt: TGTGCCAGCATCCAGGTGCCCACAGATACGCAGTATTTT
CDR3aa: CASIQVPTDTQYF

j_gene: TRBJ2-1
d_gene: .
v_gene: TRBV11-3
abundance: .
CDR3nt: TGTGCCAGCAGCTTGGCTTCCGGGGGGCCCGGTGAGCAGTTCTTC
CDR3aa: CASSLASGGPGEQFF

j_gene: TRBJ2-5
d_gene: .
v_gene: TRBV7-7
abundance: few
CDR3nt: TGTGCCAGCAGCCGCCGGGTCTCTTCAGGGGAGACCCAGTACTTC
CDR3aa: CASSRRVSSGETQYF

j_gene: TRBJ1-1
d_gene: .
v_gene: TRBV7-9
abundance: .
CDR3nt: TGTGCCAGCAGCGCAAGTTCTCGAGGTAACACTGAAGCTTTCTTT
CDR3aa: CASSASSRGNTEAFF

j_gene: TRBJ2-5
d_gene: TRBD1
v_gene: TRBV9
abundance: .
CDR3nt: TGTGCCAGCAGCGAGGGACAGAATATCAGGGAGACCCAGTACTTC
CDR3aa: CASSEGQNIRETQYF

j_gene: TRBJ2-5
d_gene: .
v_gene: TRBV7-9
abundance: once
CDR3nt: TGTGCCAGCAGCTTAGCGCGGGAGACCCAGTACTTC
CDR3aa: CASSLARETQYF

j_gene: TRBJ2-7
d_gene: TRBD1
v_gene: TRBV5-6
abundance: .
CDR3nt: TGTGCCAGCCAGACAGGGGCCTCCACCTACGAGCAGTACTTC
CDR3aa: CASQTGASTYEQYF

j_gene: TRBJ1-1
d_gene: TRBD1
v_gene: TRBV6-5
abundance: .
CDR3nt: TGTGCCAGCAGAACAGGGGGCCTGAACACTGAAGCTTTCTTT
CDR3aa: CASRTGGLNTEAFF

j_gene: TRBJ2-2
d_gene: .
v_gene: TRBV10-3
abundance: .
CDR3nt: TGTGCCATCAGTGAGGCGGGGACCGGCGGGGAGCTGTTTTTT
CDR3aa: CAISEAGTGGELFF

j_gene: TRBJ2-5
d_gene: TRBD2
v_gene: TRBV25-1
abundance: .
CDR3nt: TGTGCCAGCAGTCAAGCGGGGGTGAAGCAAGAGACCCAGTACTTC
CDR3aa: CASSQAGVKQETQYF

j_gene: TRBJ2-4
d_gene: .
v_gene: TRBV3-1/TRBV3-2
abundance: .
CDR3nt: TGTGCCAGCAGCCACGGGGAAAACATTCAGTACTTC
CDR3aa: CASSHGENIQYF

j_gene: TRBJ1-1
d_gene: .
v_gene: TRBV5-1
abundance: .
CDR3nt: TGCGCCAGCAACCGGGAGGGGAGTTCGGACACTGAAGCTTTCTTT
CDR3aa: CASNREGSSDTEAFF

j_gene: TRBJ2-1
d_gene: TRBD2
v_gene: TRBV30
abundance: .
CDR3nt: TGTGCCTGGAGTCCCTCCGGACTAGCGGGAGGGCCCTACAATGAGCAGTTCTTC
CDR3aa: CAWSPSGLAGGPYNEQFF

j_gene: TRBJ1-6
d_gene: .
v_gene: TRBV19
abundance: few
CDR3nt: TGTGCCAGTAGTATGCGTACGAGCTCCTATAATTCACCCCTCCACTTT
CDR3aa: CASSMRTSSYNSPLHF

j_gene: TRBJ1-1
d_gene: TRBD1
v_gene: TRBV4-1
abundance: .
CDR3nt: TGCGCCAGCAGCCAGGGACAGCAGAACACTGAAGCTTTCTTT
CDR3aa: CASSQGQQNTEAFF

j_gene: TRBJ2-1
d_gene: .
v_gene: TRBV10-3
abundance: .
CDR3nt: TGTGCCATCAGTGGATTTAGAGCCAATGAGCAGTTCTTC
CDR3aa: CAISGFRANEQFF

j_gene: TRBJ1-3
d_gene: .
v_gene: TRBV24-1
abundance: .
CDR3nt: TGTGCCACCAGATGGGAGGCAACCCGAATTGGAAGTGGAAACACCATATATTTT
CDR3aa: CATRWEATRIGSGNTIYF

j_gene: TRBJ1-5
d_gene: .
v_gene: TRBV19
abundance: .
CDR3nt: TGTGCCAGTTGGTTGGCGGGGACCTCCGGGCCCCAGCATTTT
CDR3aa: CASWLAGTSGPQHF

j_gene: TRBJ1-6
d_gene: TRBD1
v_gene: TRBV27
abundance: .
CDR3nt: TGTGCCAGCAGTCCTGACAGGGGTAATTCACCCCTCCACTTT
CDR3aa: CASSPDRGNSPLHF

j_gene: TRBJ1-4
d_gene: TRBD1
v_gene: TRBV6-2/TRBV6-3
abundance: .
CDR3nt: TGTGCCAGCAGTCGGGACAGTGTCAAGGTGCTGTTTTTT
CDR3aa: CASSRDSVKVLFF

j_gene: TRBJ2-7
d_gene: TRBD1
v_gene: TRBV11-2
abundance: .
CDR3nt: TGTGCCAGCAGCCGACAGGGATACGAGCAGTACTTC
CDR3aa: CASSRQGYEQYF

j_gene: TRBJ2-4
d_gene: TRBD2
v_gene: TRBV10-3
abundance: .
CDR3nt: TGTGCCATCAGGCCCGCGGGAGGCGAAGCCAAAAACATTCAGTACTTC
CDR3aa: CAIRPAGGEAKNIQYF

j_gene: TRBJ2-1
d_gene: .
v_gene: TRBV5-5
abundance: .
CDR3nt: TGTGCCAGCAGCTTTGGAGCTTCCGCCGCCAATGAGCAGTTCTTC
CDR3aa: CASSFGASAANEQFF

j_gene: TRBJ1-1
d_gene: .
v_gene: TRBV18
abundance: .
CDR3nt: TGTGCCAGCTCACCAGGAGGGATCGCTGAAGCTTTCTTT
CDR3aa: CASSPGGIAEAFF

j_gene: TRBJ2-1
d_gene: TRBD2
v_gene: TRBV10-3
abundance: .
CDR3nt: TGTGCCATCAGTGATGAGACTAGCGGCTCCAATGAGCAGTTCTTC
CDR3aa: CAISDETSGSNEQFF

j_gene: TRBJ1-4
d_gene: TRBD1
v_gene: TRBV6-5
abundance: .
CDR3nt: TGTGCCAGCAGTTACTGGGGACAGGGTAGCGAAAAACTGTTTTTT
CDR3aa: CASSYWGQGSEKLFF

j_gene: TRBJ2-5
d_gene: TRBD2
v_gene: TRBV4-3
abundance: .
CDR3nt: TGCGCCAGCAGCCAAGATTGGAGCGGGGGGGCAGGAGAGACCCAGTACTTC
CDR3aa: CASSQDWSGGAGETQYF

j_gene: TRBJ2-1
d_gene: TRBD2
v_gene: TRBV9
abundance: .
CDR3nt: TGTGCCAGCAGCGTAGGGGAGGGGATTGGAGATGAGCAGTTCTTC
CDR3aa: CASSVGEGIGDEQFF

j_gene: TRBJ1-2
d_gene: .
v_gene: TRBV19
abundance: few
CDR3nt: TGTGCCAGTAGAGACGGAGGAATAGGGCTTGGCTACACCTTC
CDR3aa: CASRDGGIGLGYTF

j_gene: TRBJ2-7
d_gene: TRBD2
v_gene: TRBV2
abundance: few
CDR3nt: TGTGCCAGCAGTGAAGGGTGGCGGGGGGCTCGCTACGAGCAGTACTTC
CDR3aa: CASSEGWRGARYEQYF

j_gene: TRBJ2-2
d_gene: TRBD2
v_gene: TRBV9
abundance: .
CDR3nt: TGTGCCAGCAGCGTAGGACTAGCGGGGTATGGCGGGGAGCTGTTTTTT
CDR3aa: CASSVGLAGYGGELFF

j_gene: TRBJ2-5
d_gene: TRBD1
v_gene: TRBV7-2
abundance: .
CDR3nt: TGTGCCAGCAGCTTAACAGGGGGACGGGAGACCCAGTACTTC
CDR3aa: CASSLTGGRETQYF

j_gene: TRBJ1-1
d_gene: .
v_gene: TRBV27
abundance: .
CDR3nt: TGTGCCAGCAGTTTATCGGGGGGGGAAGAAGCTTTCTTT
CDR3aa: CASSLSGGEEAFF

j_gene: TRBJ1-2
d_gene: .
v_gene: TRBV6-2/TRBV6-3
abundance: .
CDR3nt: TGTGCCAGCAGTTACAAATCGGGATGGAACTATGGCTACACCTTC
CDR3aa: CASSYKSGWNYGYTF